One sample yielded the 26 T cell receptor beta chains listed below, sequenced in a study of early T cells in non-severe SARS-CoV-2 infection. TCRdb used MiXCR to reprocess the 5' RACE reads, holding one entry per CDR3 protein. The data show about 22,000 distinct CDR3 sequences, 3.6% seen once. The specimen sequenced was whole blood. The source is an adult who was a healthcare worker with PCR-confirmed SARS-CoV-2 infection or an uninfected control (not recorded which).

The table lists this clonotype with many counts. V usage is TRBV2 and J usage is TRBJ1-4; 8 bases map to TRBD1. With V trimmed by 6 bases and J by 5 bases, 2 bases remained unmatched. The CDR3 loop spans 13 amino acids. Per germline, CDR1 SNHLY and CDR2 FYNNEI. CDR3 DNA: TGTGCCAGCAGCCGGGACAGGAATGAAAAACTGTTTTTT. Its protein product is CASSRDRNEKLFF.

Sample share makes this clonotype medium-sized (0.01 to 0.1%). V usage is TRBV29-1 and J usage is TRBJ1-2; D is possibly TRBD1 (5 bases). V shed 5 bases and J shed 7 bases, with 14 bases lying between them. Per germline, CDR1 SQVTM and CDR2 ANQGSEA. The CDR3 covers 12 residues. The CDR3 reads CSVWGGDGGYTF. Here the CDR3 DNA reads TGCAGCGTTTGGGGGGGAGACGGTGGCTACACCTTC.

This clonotype was seen repeatedly, ten times or more. The rearrangement links TRBV5-5 to TRBJ2-7; D is perhaps TRBD1 (6 bases). V shed 1 base and J shed 3 bases, with 11 bases lying between them. CDR1 and CDR2 from the germline V gene are SGHKS and YYEKEE (reference sequence). The CDR3 length is 14 residues. The CDR3 region has the DNA TGTGCCAGCAGCTTGACAGGGAAATACTACGAGCAGTACTTC. It translates to CASSLTGKYYEQYF.

The chain carries TRBV14 and TRBJ2-1; no clear D. The CDR3 is 13 amino acids. V was pared by 4 bases and J by 9 bases, with 13 bases between. The germline CDR1 and CDR2 sequences are SGHDN and FVKESK. CDR3 coding DNA: TGTGCCAGCAGCCGAGACATAACGGGTGAGCAGTTCTTC. Protein: CASSRDITGEQFF.

The chain uses TRBV5-1 and TRBJ2-2; D is tentatively TRBD1 or TRBD2 (6 bases each). This CDR3 region has 15 residues. CDR1 and CDR2 (germline): SGHRS, YFSETQ. V gave up 0 bases and J gave up 6 bases, with 12 bases separating them. The CDR3 region is CASSLGGAHAGELFF. The CDR3 DNA reads TGCGCCAGCAGCTTGGGGGGGGCGCATGCCGGGGAGCTGTTTTTT.

This clonotype was counted ten times or more. The rearrangement uses TRBV20-1 and TRBJ2-5; D is uncertain. Germline assignment: CDR1 DFQATT and CDR2 SNEGSKA (reference sequence). Between the trimmed V and J ends, which lost 0 bases and 2 bases, there was a span of 1 base. The CDR3 consists of 11 residues. This chain's CDR3 is CSARDQETQYF. In nucleotides, the CDR3 is TGCAGTGCTAGAGATCAAGAGACCCAGTACTTC.

In this sample, this clonotype turned up many times. The V gene is TRBV6-1, the J gene TRBJ1-5; 12 bases line up with TRBD1. Trimming cost V 5 bases and J 6 bases; bases outside gene matches: 8. The CDR3 has 16 residues. Germline CDR1 is MNHNS and CDR2 is SASEGT. CDR3 in DNA: TGTGCCAGCAGTCCCTCGGGACAGGGGGCCGCTCAGCCCCAGCATTTT. It specifies CASSPSGQGAAQPQHF.

This clonotype showed up many times. This chain uses TRBV24-1 with TRBJ2-1, with 7 bases identical to TRBD2. Germline V CDR1 and CDR2: KGHDR, SFDVKD. With 5 bases clipped from V and 6 bases from J, the junction kept 6 bases outside the gene matches. This CDR3 has 14 residues. CDR3 nucleotides: TGTGCCACCAGTGCCAGCGGGATCCCCAATGAGCAGTTCTTC. Protein sequence: CATSASGIPNEQFF.

This chain uses TRBV11-2 with TRBJ1-1; no firm D call. The CDR3 length is 15 residues. CDR1 and CDR2 (germline): SGHAT, FQNNGV. V was shortened by 5 bases and J by 0 bases, with 13 bases between the two germline ends. The DNA of the CDR3 is TGTGCCAGCAGCAGCAGCGGCGCGATGAACACTGAAGCTTTCTTT. Its protein product is CASSSSGAMNTEAFF.

This clonotype was detected many times. The V and J genes are TRBV11-3 and TRBJ1-1; D gene ambiguous. V was trimmed by 3 bases and J by 7 bases, leaving 9 bases between them. CDR1 is SGHNT and CDR2 is YENEEA in the germline V gene. CDR3 size: 12 residues. This CDR3 is CASSFSRVEAFF. The CDR3 coding sequence is TGTGCCAGCAGCTTTTCCCGGGTTGAAGCTTTCTTT.

There are many counts of this clonotype. This chain joins TRBV12-3 or TRBV12-4 and TRBJ1-1, with 7 bases that match TRBD1. Trimming removed 7 bases from V and 1 base from J; junction bases left unmatched: 6. The length of the CDR3 is 14 residues. CDR3 nucleotide sequence: TGTGCCAGCACTCAGGGGGGGTCGAACACTGAAGCTTTCTTT. It codes for CASTQGGSNTEAFF.

This clonotype was seen ten or more times. V and J are TRBV11-2 and TRBJ2-5; 8 bases are shared with TRBD1. V shed 2 bases, J shed 1 base, and the junction held 3 bases outside the gene matches. The germline V gene encodes CDR1 SGHAT and CDR2 FQNNGV. The CDR3 is made up of 15 amino acids. This chain's CDR3 is CASSLIGTGQETQYF. CDR3 in DNA: TGTGCCAGCAGCTTAATTGGGACAGGCCAAGAGACCCAGTACTTC.

At least ten counts were recorded for this clonotype. This CDR3 reads CASSQGTSVDNEQFF. Written as DNA, the CDR3 is TGTGCCAGCAGCCAAGGGACTAGCGTAGACAATGAGCAGTTCTTC. V and J are TRBV3-1 and TRBJ2-1, with 9 bases identical to TRBD2. V dropped 1 base and J dropped 5; count of bases not matched to a gene: 3. Per the germline V gene, CDR1 is LGHDT and CDR2 is YNNKEL (reference sequence). CDR3 length equals 15 residues.

This clonotype was seen repeatedly, ten times or more. The rearrangement links TRBV28 to TRBJ2-7, with 11 bases matching TRBD1. V was clipped by 5 bases and J by 4 bases; unmatched bases: 7. The CDR3 spans 15 residues. Germline lookup yields CDR1 MDHEN and CDR2 SYDVKM. CDR3 amino acids: CASSPPGTGGYEQYF. In nucleotides, the CDR3 is TGTGCCAGCAGTCCCCCCGGGACAGGGGGTTACGAGCAGTACTTC.

Ten or more counts support this clonotype. This chain connects TRBV29-1 to TRBJ1-2; 8 bases are a match to TRBD1. The CDR3 extends over 13 amino acids. Germline loops: CDR1 SQVTM, CDR2 ANQGSEA. V trimming: 8 bases; J trimming: 3 bases; junction bases outside the gene matches: 8. This CDR3 is CSCQVQGDYGYTF. The DNA of the CDR3 is TGCAGCTGCCAGGTACAGGGGGACTATGGCTACACCTTC.

This clonotype was observed many times. The rearrangement uses TRBV7-9 and TRBJ2-1; D may be TRBD1 (6 bases). Germline CDR1 and CDR2: SEHNR and FQNEAQ (reference sequence). The CDR3 contains 16 residues. The V end was cut by 5 bases, the J end by 0 bases, with 14 bases between. This CDR3 is CASSRRQDSSYNEQFF. The CDR3 DNA is TGTGCCAGCAGCAGGAGACAGGATAGCTCCTACAATGAGCAGTTCTTC.

In its sample, this clonotype was seen many times. The V gene is TRBV6-2 or TRBV6-3, the J gene TRBJ2-1, with a possible D match to TRBD2 (6 bases). Germline values: CDR1 MNHEY, CDR2 SVGEGT. This CDR3 contains 15 residues. V was pared by 1 base and J by 2 bases, with 9 bases between. The CDR3 loop reads CASSYWGLPYNEQFF. CDR3 nucleotides: TGTGCCAGCAGTTACTGGGGACTCCCCTACAATGAGCAGTTCTTC.

This clonotype was seen a few times. DNA of the CDR3: TGTGCCAGCAGCTTAGGGGACAGAATAATGAACACTGAAGCTTTCTTT. Translation gives CASSLGDRIMNTEAFF. The chain couples TRBV11-2 to TRBJ1-1, with 7 bases that match TRBD1. CDR1 and CDR2 (germline): SGHAT, FQNNGV. CDR3 length: 16 amino acids. V was clipped by 1 base and J by 0 bases; unmatched bases: 5.

This clonotype was seen repeatedly, ten times or more. The chain is built from TRBV5-5 and TRBJ2-5; no reliable D call. The CDR3 extends over 14 amino acids. Germline assignment: CDR1 SGHKS and CDR2 YYEKEE (reference sequence). Deletions cut 0 bases from V and 1 base from J, with 7 bases between. CDR3 sequence: CASSLGGSQETQYF. In nucleotides, the CDR3 is TGTGCCAGCAGCTTGGGTGGCAGCCAAGAGACCCAGTACTTC.

This clonotype was recorded at least ten times. V is TRBV7-2 and J is TRBJ1-4, with a weak D call TRBD1 (5 bases). The CDR3 contains 14 residues. The germline V gene encodes CDR1 SGHTA and CDR2 FQGNSA. V lost 3 bases and J lost 3, with 8 bases in between. The CDR3 region has the DNA TGTGCCAGCAGCTTCGACAGTCCTAATGAAAAACTGTTTTTT. Its translation is CASSFDSPNEKLFF.

This clonotype was counted many times. The chain is built from TRBV4-3 and TRBJ2-7; 7 positions agree with TRBD1. With V trimmed by 0 bases and J by 0 bases, 5 bases remained unmatched. The CDR3 runs to 16 residues. The germline V gene encodes CDR1 LGHNA and CDR2 YSLEER. CDR3 DNA sequence: TGCGCCAGCAGCCAAGATAGAGGGGGCTTCTCCTACGAGCAGTACTTC. Protein sequence: CASSQDRGGFSYEQYF.

The chain has TRBV18 and TRBJ1-1; D ambiguous. This CDR3 is 15 amino acids long. Germline V CDR1 and CDR2: KGHSH, LQKENI. Deletions cut 3 bases from V and 1 base from J, with 12 bases between. CDR3 sequence: CASSPDQSGNTEAFF. The DNA for the CDR3 is TGTGCCAGCTCACCCGACCAGTCCGGGAACACTGAAGCTTTCTTT.

This clonotype was counted at least ten times. The chain joins TRBV4-1 to TRBJ2-7, with TRBD2 identical over 7 bases. The germline V gene encodes CDR1 MGHRA and CDR2 YSYEKL. Losses at the gene ends were 0 bases for V and 4 bases for J; bases not matched to a gene: 6. This CDR3 spans 15 amino acids. CDR3 in DNA: TGCGCCAGCAGCCAAGATGCGGGGGAGTCGTACGAGCAGTACTTC. It translates to CASSQDAGESYEQYF.

This clonotype came up many times. V and J are TRBV29-1 and TRBJ2-2; 7 bases align to TRBD1. Germline V gene data show CDR1 as SQVTM and CDR2 as ANQGSEA. The CDR3 runs 15 residues. The junction had 5 bases not matched to a gene; V was cut back by 1 base and J by 3 bases. CDR3 region: CSVEAGQGDTGELFF. In nucleotides, the CDR3 is TGCAGCGTTGAAGCGGGGCAGGGGGACACCGGGGAGCTGTTTTTT.

This clonotype ranks as medium-sized (0.01 to 0.1%). The CDR3: CASSQEGLEETQYF. CDR3 DNA: TGCGCCAGCAGCCAAGAAGGGTTAGAAGAGACCCAGTACTTC. The chain couples TRBV4-1 to TRBJ2-5; D remains unclear. The V end was cut by 0 bases, the J end by 3 bases, with 8 bases between. Looked up from germline, CDR1 is MGHRA and CDR2 is YSYEKL. The CDR3 contains 14 residues.

This clonotype has ten or more counts. This chain connects TRBV28 to TRBJ1-1; D not resolved. The CDR3 has 13 amino acids. Between the trimmed V and J ends, which lost 6 bases and 2 bases, there was a span of 10 bases. Per the germline V gene, CDR1 is MDHEN and CDR2 is SYDVKM. The CDR3 DNA reads as TGTGCCAGCAGCCTTCGGGTCAACACTGAAGCTTTCTTT. Protein product: CASSLRVNTEAFF.